The following is a T cell receptor (beta chain) sequence with its context. Its target is not known. The data stem from a study of identical twins. Whole-study results and caveats: Clonotypes of the beta chain that were abundant in cord blood carried fewer insertions (memory repertoires showed none). The study found weaker excess twin sharing in beta out-of-frame sequences.

The cDNA had a unique molecular identifier and a template-switch universal primer site. TCRdb itself ran the 5' RACE reads through MiXCR, one entry per CDR3 protein. The sample records 1.5 million to 2 million distinct CDR3 sequences, about 32% being singletons. The CDR3 contains 18 residues. The V and J ends lost 6 bases and 0 bases, in that order; junction bases with no gene match: 12. Germline CDR1 is PRHDT and CDR2 is FYEKMQ (reference sequence). The sequence derives from a newborn girl in good health. This chain links TRBV13 with TRBJ1-5, with 9 positions matching TRBD1. Sequences were obtained from cord blood. CDR3 protein: CASRPPAGQGYSNQPQHF. CDR3 nucleotides: TGTGCCAGCAGGCCCCCCGCGGGACAGGGCTATAGCAATCAGCCCCAGCATTTT. Complete variable domain (other parts from reference TRBV13 and TRBJ1-5): AAGVIQSPRHLIKEKRETATLKCYPIPRHDTVYWYQQGPGQDPQFLISFYEKMQSDKGSIPDRFSAQQFSDYHSELNMSSLELGDSALYFCASRPPAGQGYSNQPQHFGDGTRLSIL.